This T cell receptor (beta chain) was sequenced for a study of cytomegalovirus exposure and HLA in healthy donors. This clone turned up a few times. What it recognizes is unknown. Points from the study as a whole: Reportedly, a later analysis found an Asian-associated ancestry cluster had fewer N-insertions than the roughly 630-donor mean. In an earlier analysis, about 87% or about 30%: the productive usage of most TCR beta V segments.

The PCR had 60 Vbeta and 13 Jbeta primers. Assay used: immunoSEQ multiplex PCR; TCRdb lists only in-frame clones, some missing. The sample holds over 100,000 clones, around 8.5% seen once. This CDR3 has 15 amino acids. V shed 8 bases and J 7 bases; nucleotides not matched to a gene: 15. Looked up from germline, CDR1 is LNHDA and CDR2 is SQIVND (reference sequence). This chain joins TRBV19 and TRBJ2-7; 9 bases agree with TRBD1. Sequenced input: PBMCs. This clonotype was sampled from a man aged 40-49 years in good health and CMV-seronegative. Here the CDR3 reads CASAVWGTGRIEQYF. As DNA, the CDR3 is TGTGCCAGTGCTGTATGGGGGACAGGGAGGATTGAGCAGTACTTC.